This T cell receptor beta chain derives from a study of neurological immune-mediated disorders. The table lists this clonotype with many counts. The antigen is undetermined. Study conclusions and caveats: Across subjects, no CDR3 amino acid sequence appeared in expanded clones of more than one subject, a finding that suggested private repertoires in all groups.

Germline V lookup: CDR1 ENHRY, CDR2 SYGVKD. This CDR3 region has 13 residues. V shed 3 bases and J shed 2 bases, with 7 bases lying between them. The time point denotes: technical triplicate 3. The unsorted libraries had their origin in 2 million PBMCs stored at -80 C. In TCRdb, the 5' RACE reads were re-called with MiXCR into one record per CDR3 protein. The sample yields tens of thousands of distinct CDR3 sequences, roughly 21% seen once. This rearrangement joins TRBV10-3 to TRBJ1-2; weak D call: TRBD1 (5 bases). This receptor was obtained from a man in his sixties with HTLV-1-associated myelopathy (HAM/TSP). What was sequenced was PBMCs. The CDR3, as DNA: TGTGCCATCAGTGAACCAGGGAACTATGGCTACACCTTC. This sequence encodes CAISEPGNYGYTF.